Each of the 14 T cell receptor beta chains below was sequenced from the same sample in a study of molecular identifiers for immune sequencing clone quantification. One entry per CDR3 protein, called by TCRdb with MiXCR from the PCR reads. The sample consists of under 350,000 distinct CDR3 sequences, about 22% of them appearing once. The sample taken for sequencing was naive CD8+ T cells from blood, with Jurkat cell RNA spiked in. Subset meaning: FACS-sorted CD8+CD4-CCR7+CD45RA+ naive T cells. These receptors came from a human donor in good health. Some libraries in this study had Jurkat cell RNA spiked in.

A few counts support this clonotype. V is TRBV6-5 and J is TRBJ2-3, with D hard to call. The CDR3 is 13 amino acids. Germline V lookup: CDR1 MNHEY, CDR2 SVGAGI. V was shortened by 2 bases and J by 2 bases, with 5 bases between the two germline ends. This CDR3 is CASSYRNTDTQYF. CDR3 in DNA: TGTGCCAGCAGTTACAGGAACACAGATACGCAGTATTTT.

In regard to this clonotype: This may come from a read error, since a much larger clone is one base off. The chain links TRBV4-1 to TRBJ2-5; TRBD1 agrees at 8 bases. Germline assignment: CDR1 MGHRA and CDR2 YSYEKL. CDR3 length: 16 amino acids. CDR3 sequence reads: CASSPYHRGSVETQHF. The CDR3, as DNA: TGCGCCAGCAGCCCGTACCACAGGGGGTCGGTAGAGACCCAGCACTTC.

Ten or more counts support this clonotype. The chain uses TRBV7-8 and TRBJ2-3; 7 bases align to TRBD2. In germline, CDR1 is SGHVS, CDR2 FQNEAQ. The CDR3 runs to 15 residues. Losses at the gene ends were 1 base for V and 5 bases for J; bases not matched to a gene: 6. As DNA, the CDR3 is TGTGCCAGCAGCTTAGTGGCGGGGGTTGGAGATACGCAGTATTTT. Protein product: CASSLVAGVGDTQYF.

In its sample, this clonotype was seen a few times. This chain connects TRBV12-3 or TRBV12-4 to TRBJ1-1, with D tentatively TRBD1 (5 bases). The CDR3 runs 15 residues. The V gene lost 5 bases and the J gene lost 5 bases, with 18 bases spanning the gap. In nucleotides, the CDR3 is TGTGCCAGCAGTCCCCCAAGGGGAATCGGGACTGAAGCTTTCTTT. Its translation: CASSPPRGIGTEAFF.

Note on this clonotype: This may arise from a read error, as a much more abundant clone is one base away. This chain connects TRBV5-1 to TRBJ2-1, with a tentative D call TRBD2 (5 bases). CDR1 is SGHRS, CDR2 YFSETQ, per germline. CDR3 length equals 15 residues. V was cut by 4 bases and J by 4 bases, with 15 bases left in between. Written as DNA, the CDR3 is TGCGCCAGCAGCCCGCAGACGGGGAGATACAATGAGCAGTTCTTC. The encoded protein is CASSPQTGRYNEQFF. The variable domain in full, completed from reference TRBV5-1 and TRBJ2-1, reads KAGVTQTPRYLIKTRGQQVTLSCSPISGHRSVSWYQQTPGQGLQFLFEYFSETQRNKGNFPGRFSGRQFSNSRSEMNVSTLELGDSALYLCASSPQTGRYNEQFFGPGTRLTVL.

This clonotype was seen only a few times. The chain employs TRBV14 and TRBJ2-5; D unclear. This CDR3 spans 15 amino acids. Trimming left V 5 bases short and J 6 bases short, with 19 bases between. The germline V gene has CDR1 SGHDN and CDR2 FVKESK. This chain's CDR3 is CASSIRRQGAQTQYF. DNA for the CDR3: TGTGCCAGCAGCATAAGGAGACAAGGAGCACAGACCCAGTACTTC.

This clonotype was observed many times. The conserved phenylalanine or tryptophan normally closing the CDR3 is absent here, so this likely arose from a read error. No DNA is shown, since the ends of the CDR3 on it are uncertain; the CDR3 is the one TCRdb lists. This chain connects TRBV5-4 to TRBJ2-1; no DNA check was done on the table's D call, TRBD2. Germline V gene data show CDR1 as SGHNT and CDR2 as YYREEE (reference sequence). Termini included, the CDR3 measures 11 amino acids. This CDR3 is CASSWSGTPTL.

Points on this clonotype: This may stem from a read error, because a much larger clone lies one nucleotide away. The chain has TRBV20-1 and TRBJ2-7; unclear D gene. This CDR3 spans 13 amino acids. Germline V gene lookup returns CDR1 DFQATT and CDR2 SNEGSKA (reference sequence). The CDR3 sequence: CSGEELDSYEQCF. Written as DNA, the CDR3 is TGCAGTGGGGAAGAGCTGGATTCCTACGAGCAGTGCTTC.

A note on this clonotype: This sequence may be a read error, since a much larger clone differs from it by one base. The gene calls are TRBV29-1 and TRBJ2-7; D not resolved. V gave up 5 bases and J gave up 0 bases, with 11 bases separating them. The CDR3 contains 13 residues. Germline V lookup: CDR1 SQVTM, CDR2 ANQGSEA. The CDR3 is CSVIGHSSYEQYF. The CDR3, as DNA: TGCAGCGTTATAGGGCATAGCTCCTACGAGCAGTACTTC.

The chain couples TRBV29-1 to TRBJ1-2; D is undetermined. Trimming removed 3 bases from V and 3 bases from J, with 20 bases in between. CDR1 and CDR2 (germline): SQVTM, ANQGSEA. CDR3 size: 16 residues. The CDR3 nucleotides read TGCAGCGTTGACGATCGGTTCGGCAGCCCTTACTATGGCTACACCTTC. Translation gives CSVDDRFGSPYYGYTF.

The chain joins TRBV20-1 to TRBJ2-7, with 9 bases lining up with TRBD2. This CDR3 comprises 13 residues. V trimming: 7 bases; J trimming: 4 bases; junction bases outside the gene matches: 8. Germline CDR1 reads DFQATT; CDR2 reads SNEGSKA (reference sequence). This CDR3 reads CSVRSGSGYEQYF. The CDR3 DNA sequence: TGCAGTGTTCGTAGCGGGAGTGGGTACGAGCAGTACTTC.

To note about this clonotype: A clone one base away is much larger, so this may be a read error. This chain joins TRBV20-1 and TRBJ2-7; D tentatively fits TRBD1 or TRBD2 (5 bases each). This CDR3 is built from 11 residues. Germline values: CDR1 DFQATT, CDR2 SNEGSKA (reference sequence). CDR3 sequence reads: CSARSGTVECF. The CDR3 nucleotides read TGCAGTGCTAGATCCGGGACGGTGGAGTGCTTC.

The chain joins TRBV30 to TRBJ2-1; D ambiguous. Trimming pared 0 bases from V and 7 bases from J, leaving 7 bases between. This CDR3 is built from 12 residues. Germline lookup yields CDR1 GTSNPN and CDR2 SVGIG (reference sequence). The chain's CDR3 is CAWSVVGNEQFF. Here the CDR3 DNA reads TGTGCCTGGAGTGTGGTAGGGAATGAGCAGTTCTTC.

As regards this clonotype: At one end the junction does not follow the germline gene, possibly because of a read error. The chain joins TRBV12-3 or TRBV12-4 to TRBJ2-1; TRBD2 aligns across 8 bases. This CDR3 contains 15 residues. CDR3 coding DNA: TGTGCCAGCAGGTTGAGCCCCGCGGGGGGCCCAGGTGAGCTCTTC. Translation: CASRLSPAGGPGELF.